One and the same sample provided the 10 T cell receptor beta chains below, sequenced in a study of T cells in Graves' hyperthyroidism and ophthalmopathy. Researchers amplified the TCR beta CDR3 regions from RNA transcripts. First-round RT-PCR of the TCR CDR3 relied on the HTBI primer set. One entry per CDR3 protein, called by TCRdb with MiXCR from the multiplex PCR reads. The sample has fewer than 200,000 distinct CDR3 sequences, over 15% seen once. Sequencing was carried out using blood. The receptors were gathered from a woman aged 45-59 years with Graves' hyperthyroidism.

This clonotype was counted at least ten times. For the CDR3, the DNA is TGTGCCAGCAGAAGAGCGGGGGAAGGCGAGCAGTACTTC. This sequence encodes CASRRAGEGEQYF. The J gene is TRBJ2-7, the V gene TRBV12-3 or TRBV12-4, with 8 bases aligning to TRBD2. This CDR3 is 13 amino acids long. Trimming removed 6 bases from V and 6 bases from J; junction bases left unmatched: 7.

Notes on this clonotype: A much larger clone is a single base away; this may be a read error. The rearrangement uses TRBV19 and TRBJ2-4; the D gene is possibly TRBD2 (6 bases). This CDR3 spans 14 amino acids. Per germline, CDR1 LNHDA and CDR2 SQIVND (reference sequence). CDR3 region: CASSRGTDKNIQHF. DNA for the CDR3: TGTGCCAGTAGCCGCGGGACGGACAAAAACATTCAGCACTTC.

This chain links TRBV18 with TRBJ1-2; D remains ambiguous. The length of the CDR3 is 13 residues. V was clipped by 0 bases and J by 4 bases, with 6 bases between them. From germline, CDR1 is KGHSH and CDR2 LQKENI. The DNA for the CDR3 is TGTGCCAGCTCACCACCGTCGGGCTATGGCTACACCTTC. Its protein product is CASSPPSGYGYTF.

This clonotype was detected many times. This chain joins TRBV19 and TRBJ1-1, with a weak D call TRBD1 (6 bases). The CDR3 runs 15 residues. Trimming cost V 6 bases and J 4 bases, with 18 bases left between them. The germline V gene encodes CDR1 LNHDA and CDR2 SQIVND (reference sequence). CDR3 DNA sequence: TGTGCCAGTAGGGGACTTAAATTAGGGGGCACTGAAGCTTTCTTT. It translates to CASRGLKLGGTEAFF. The whole variable domain, remainder taken from reference TRBV19 and TRBJ1-1, is DGGITQSPKYLFRKEGQNVTLSCEQNLNHDAMYWYRQDPGQGLRLIYYSQIVNDFQKGDIAEGYSVSREKKESFPLTVTSAQKNPTAFYLCASRGLKLGGTEAFFGQGTRLTVV.

This clonotype was observed many times. The DNA of the CDR3 is TGTGCCAGCAGCTTTAGTCCGGGGGCGGGGTTAGCAGATACGCAGTATTTT. Protein product: CASSFSPGAGLADTQYF. This rearrangement joins TRBV5-5 to TRBJ2-3; tentatively, D is TRBD1 or TRBD2 (6 bases each). The CDR3 is made up of 17 amino acids. CDR1 is SGHKS and CDR2 is YYEKEE in the germline V gene (reference sequence). Trimming removed 2 bases from V and 4 bases from J, with 20 bases in between.

Many counts were recorded for this clonotype. The CDR3 sequence: CSVGQVNSPLHF. CDR3 sequence (DNA): TGCAGTGTGGGACAAGTGAATTCACCCCTCCACTTT. This chain links TRBV20-1 with TRBJ1-6, with D possibly matching TRBD1 (6 bases). The germline V and J ends were trimmed by 7 bases and 7 bases, with 11 bases remaining between them. Germline CDR1 and CDR2: DFQATT and SNEGSKA (reference sequence). The CDR3 extends over 12 amino acids.

Ten or more counts support this clonotype. This chain connects TRBV19 to TRBJ1-5; TRBD1 is a possible D gene (5 bases). V lost 3 bases and J lost 4, with 10 bases in between. Germline CDR1 is LNHDA and CDR2 is SQIVND (reference sequence). This CDR3 has 14 residues. In nucleotides, the CDR3 is TGTGCCAGTAGTATCCCCGGGGCGAATCAGCCCCAGCATTTT. Translated, it gives CASSIPGANQPQHF.

This clonotype came up many times. In DNA form, the CDR3 reads TGTGCCACCAGCAGAGAGAAGACCGGACTAGCGCGCACAGATACGCAGTATTTT. Amino acids: CATSREKTGLARTDTQYF. The gene calls are TRBV15 and TRBJ2-3; TRBD2 matches 9 bases. The junction had 8 bases not matched to a gene; V was cut back by 0 bases and J by 1 base. The germline gives CDR1 LNHNV, CDR2 YYDKDF (reference sequence). This CDR3 is built from 18 residues.

Ten or more counts support this clonotype. In nucleotides, the CDR3 is TGTGCCAGCAGTTACTCTGGACGGGGGAACACTGAAGCTTTCTTT. Translating gives CASSYSGRGNTEAFF. The chain combines TRBV6-5 with TRBJ1-1; D call uncertain. The CDR3 runs 15 residues. Germline CDR1 MNHEY, CDR2 SVGAGI. Trimming removed 0 bases at V and 1 base at J, with 9 bases between.

The chain has TRBV11-2 and TRBJ2-1, with D uncertain. The CDR3 has 16 amino acids. The V gene's germline CDR1 is SGHAT and CDR2 FQNNGV. V lost 5 bases, J lost 5 bases, and 19 bases lay in between. CDR3 sequence reads: CASSPQGWRKNNEQFF. CDR3 in DNA: TGTGCCAGCAGCCCCCAAGGCTGGCGGAAAAACAATGAGCAGTTCTTC. Full variable domain (missing parts from reference TRBV11-2 and TRBJ2-1): EAGVAQSPRYKIIEKRQSVAFWCNPISGHATLYWYQQILGQGPKLLIQFQNNGVVDDSQLPKDRFSAERLKGVDSTLKIQPAKLEDSAVYLCASSPQGWRKNNEQFFGPGTRLTVL.